This TCR beta chain was sequenced in a study of monozygotic twins with inflammatory bowel disease. This CDR3 contains 14 residues. Germline V gene sequence: CDR1 SGDLS, CDR2 YYNGEE. TCRdb re-called the 5' RACE reads and catalogs CDR3 proteins one per entry, DNA excluded. In total, the table holds around 400,000 distinct CDR3 sequences. Material: blood. This sequence was found in a human donor with ulcerative colitis or Crohn's disease, or a healthy co-twin of an affected twin (not recorded which). This rearrangement joins TRBV9 to TRBJ2-5; the D call from TCRdb, TRBD1, cannot be confirmed without DNA. This CDR3 reads CASSSRLTTETQYF.